This T cell receptor (beta chain) was sequenced for a study of shared clonotypes between healthy human individuals. Here immunoSEQ multiplex PCR was the method, and the copy in TCRdb shows in-frame clones only, minus some. The table lists 2 million or so clones, approximately 95% of them singletons. The V end lost 2 bases, the J end lost 0 bases, and 4 bases lay between the germline ends. This CDR3 is 14 amino acids long. Germline values: CDR1 MNHNY, CDR2 SVGAGI (reference sequence). Cells designated naive CD8 were CD45RO-negative and were positively selected for CCR7, with terminally differentiated effector memory CD45RA+ cells excluded.

The sample was naive CD8+ T cells sorted from blood. This clonotype originated in a man between 18 and 35 years old in good health. The chain employs TRBV6-6 and TRBJ1-4; D gene uncertain. This chain's CDR3 is CASSYSTTNEKLFF. The CDR3 DNA reads TGTGCCAGCAGTTACAGTACAACTAATGAAAAACTGTTTTTT.